Each of the 31 T cell receptor beta chains below was sequenced from the same sample in a study of T-cell reconstitution after alpha-beta-depleted transplantation in children. Unique molecular identifiers were used to barcode this TCRbeta library. TCRdb fed the PCR reads into MiXCR, producing one record per CDR3 protein. Altogether some 500,000 distinct CDR3 sequences are present, around 20% being singletons, with the ten largest covering 3.3%. The sample was PBMCs from the stem cell graft donor, taken from the stem cell graft. The receptors were gathered from a human donor who donated a stem cell graft to a child with acute lymphoblastic leukemia.

The chain couples TRBV7-9 to TRBJ1-4; D may be TRBD1 (5 bases). This CDR3 has 14 residues. Germline-derived CDR1 and CDR2 are SEHNR and FQNEAQ (reference sequence). Trimming pared 3 bases from V and 4 bases from J, leaving 9 bases between. CDR3 DNA sequence: TGTGCCAGCAGCTTGCGAGGGGTTAATGAAAAACTGTTTTTT. Protein product: CASSLRGVNEKLFF.

This clonotype has more than one count but fewer than ten. This chain links TRBV19 with TRBJ2-7; D is unresolved. Looked up from germline, CDR1 is LNHDA and CDR2 is SQIVND (reference sequence). Between the trimmed V and J ends, which lost 5 bases and 0 bases, there was a span of 14 bases. There are 15 residues in the CDR3. CDR3 nucleotide sequence: TGTGCCAGTAGTCTATACTCGGACGACTCCTACGAGCAGTACTTC. It translates to CASSLYSDDSYEQYF.

This clonotype was counted at least ten times. This rearrangement joins TRBV5-1 to TRBJ2-5; no clear D. The CDR3 covers 14 residues. Looked up from germline, CDR1 is SGHRS and CDR2 is YFSETQ. V lost 5 bases and J 2 bases, leaving 13 bases between the germline ends. The CDR3 nucleotides are TGCGCCAGCAGTCTAGGTACGATACAAGAGACCCAGTACTTC. As protein: CASSLGTIQETQYF.

This rearrangement joins TRBV7-3 to TRBJ2-6; D perhaps matches TRBD1 (5 bases). CDR3 size: 16 residues. V was trimmed by 4 bases and J by 2 bases, leaving 12 bases between them. Germline CDR1 and CDR2: SGHTA and FQGTGA. The CDR3 is CASSSKGQPGANVLTF. The CDR3 nucleotides read TGTGCCAGCAGCTCTAAGGGGCAGCCTGGGGCCAACGTCCTGACTTTC.

This clonotype showed up just a few times. The CDR3 region has the DNA TGCGCCAGCAGCACCGACAGCACCGGGGAGCTGTTTTTT. This codes for CASSTDSTGELFF. The V gene is TRBV5-1, the J gene TRBJ2-2; maybe TRBD1 (5 bases). Deletions cut 4 bases from V and 4 bases from J, with 8 bases between. CDR1 SGHRS and CDR2 YFSETQ come from the germline V gene. CDR3 length: 13 residues.

CDR3 protein: CASSLRRTSGSTDTQYF. The CDR3 DNA follows: TGTGCCAGCAGCCTACGGCGGACTAGCGGGAGCACAGATACGCAGTATTTT. The genes are TRBV7-2 and TRBJ2-3; 11 bases map to TRBD2. The V gene's germline CDR1 is SGHTA and CDR2 FQGNSA. CDR3 size: 17 residues. V shed 5 bases and J 0 bases; nucleotides not matched to a gene: 7.

This chain links TRBV4-1 with TRBJ1-2, with D hard to call. The CDR3 covers 15 residues. The ends were cut back, 0 bases at V and 2 bases at J, with 10 bases in the middle. CDR1 and CDR2 (germline): MGHRA, YSYEKL. For the CDR3, the DNA is TGCGCCAGCAGCCAAGATGAAAACGGGAACTATGGCTACACCTTC. Its translation: CASSQDENGNYGYTF.

CDR3 protein: CASSPQREMAYNEQFF. The DNA for the CDR3 is TGTGCCAGCAGCCCGCAACGGGAGATGGCCTACAATGAGCAGTTCTTC. J is TRBJ2-1 and V is TRBV3-1, with D possibly matching TRBD2 (6 bases). The V gene lost 4 bases and the J gene lost 2 bases, with 15 bases spanning the gap. Per germline, CDR1 LGHDT and CDR2 YNNKEL (reference sequence). CDR3 length: 16 residues.

Points on this clonotype: This may arise from a read error, as a much more abundant clone is one base away. The V gene is TRBV5-1, the J gene TRBJ2-3, with unresolved D. TRBJ1-5 explains the end of the DNA better; the J call may be wrong. Germline V gene data show CDR1 as SGHRS and CDR2 as YFSETQ. This CDR3 contains 14 residues. CDR3 residues: CASSLVGGSDTQHF. The CDR3 bases are TGCGCCAGCAGCTTGGTAGGCGGCTCAGATACGCAGCATTTT.

The rearrangement joins TRBV10-3 to TRBJ2-3, with TRBD2 matching over 7 bases. The V gene end was trimmed by 3 bases and the J gene end by 4 bases; junction bases not matched to a gene: 4. In germline, CDR1 is ENHRY, CDR2 SYGVKD. This CDR3 is 14 amino acids long. The CDR3 DNA reads as TGTGCCATCAGTGAAGTAGCGGGCGCAGATACGCAGTATTTT. Its translation: CAISEVAGADTQYF.

J is TRBJ1-1 and V is TRBV12-3 or TRBV12-4; no reliable D call. CDR3 size: 15 residues. Trimming removed 1 base from V and 3 bases from J, with 12 bases in between. The CDR3 here is CASSLGPLAHTEAFF. The CDR3 nucleotides read TGTGCCAGCAGTTTAGGGCCCCTAGCCCACACTGAAGCTTTCTTT.

This clonotype was seen a handful of times. This CDR3 is CASSFGQPSSYNEQFF. The CDR3 DNA reads TGCGCCAGCAGCTTCGGGCAGCCCAGCTCCTACAATGAGCAGTTCTTC. The chain combines TRBV5-1 with TRBJ2-1, with D hard to call. Trimming cost V 2 bases and J 0 bases, with 12 bases left between them. The length of the CDR3 is 16 residues. CDR1 is SGHRS, CDR2 YFSETQ, per germline.

This clonotype came up a few times. This rearrangement joins TRBV5-1 to TRBJ2-7; D unresolved. The CDR3 has 12 residues. The germline V and J ends were trimmed by 2 bases and 2 bases, with 5 bases remaining between them. The germline gives CDR1 SGHRS, CDR2 YFSETQ. CDR3 amino acids: CASSFDTYEQYF. CDR3 nucleotides: TGCGCCAGCAGCTTTGACACCTACGAGCAGTACTTC.

This clonotype was detected only a few times. The chain couples TRBV27 to TRBJ1-1; 7 bases map to TRBD1. Germline CDR1 and CDR2: MNHEY and SMNVEV (reference sequence). Trimming at V came to 5 bases and at J to 1 base, leaving 13 bases not matched to a gene. This CDR3 has 17 residues. The CDR3 DNA is TGTGCCAGCAGTCCGTCCGACAGGGCGTGGGAGAACACTGAAGCTTTCTTT. The encoded protein is CASSPSDRAWENTEAFF.

This chain links TRBV5-1 with TRBJ2-5, with 13 bases identical to TRBD2. J gave up 9 bases and V 3 bases, and 11 bases lay outside the gene matches. CDR3 length: 16 amino acids. The germline V gene encodes CDR1 SGHRS and CDR2 YFSETQ. The CDR3 bases are TGCGCCAGCAGCTGGCCAGGGACTAGCGGGACGGTGGCCCAGTACTTC. Amino acids: CASSWPGTSGTVAQYF. Looking up the rest from reference TRBV5-1 and TRBJ2-5 gives the full variable domain: KAGVTQTPRYLIKTRGQQVTLSCSPISGHRSVSWYQQTPGQGLQFLFEYFSETQRNKGNFPGRFSGRQFSNSRSEMNVSTLELGDSALYLCASSWPGTSGTVAQYFGPGTRLLVL.

This clonotype came up a few times. The V gene is TRBV5-1, the J gene TRBJ1-1; weak D call: TRBD1 (6 bases). Germline CDR1 is SGHRS and CDR2 is YFSETQ. The CDR3 length is 16 residues. Trimming stripped 4 bases from V and 1 base from J, with 17 bases between. The CDR3 DNA sequence: TGCGCCAGCAGCGAGAATGGGGGGCTCAGGAACACTGAAGCTTTCTTT. Amino acid sequence: CASSENGGLRNTEAFF.

This clonotype has more than one count but fewer than ten. The chain has TRBV2 and TRBJ1-2; 7 bases align to TRBD1. CDR1 SNHLY and CDR2 FYNNEI come from the germline V gene. The CDR3 runs to 18 residues. V dropped 5 bases and J dropped 8; count of bases not matched to a gene: 23. CDR3 nucleotides: TGTGCCAGCAGTCTTCGGCCCCATAAAAGTCGGGACAGTGACGGCTACACCTTC. This codes for CASSLRPHKSRDSDGYTF.

This chain links TRBV7-3 with TRBJ1-1; D is ambiguous. CDR1 is SGHTA, CDR2 FQGTGA, per germline. V lost 3 bases to trimming and J lost 6 bases, with 11 bases between them. CDR3 length equals 13 residues. The CDR3 nucleotides are TGTGCCAGCAGCTTTTCCACGGGATCTGAAGCTTTCTTT. Amino acids: CASSFSTGSEAFF.

The gene calls are TRBV7-2 and TRBJ1-5; TRBD1 agrees at 7 bases. Germline trimming cut 5 bases from V and 3 bases from J; bases unmatched to any gene: 7. The CDR3 sequence is 15 residues long. The germline CDR1 and CDR2 sequences are SGHTA and FQGNSA. The DNA of the CDR3 is TGTGCCAGCAGCACCCGGACAGGTTCCAATCAGCCCCAGCATTTT. Protein: CASSTRTGSNQPQHF.

V gene TRBV30 combines with J gene TRBJ2-1, with TRBD2 matching 10 bases. Germline lookup yields CDR1 GTSNPN and CDR2 SVGIG (reference sequence). This CDR3 is built from 13 residues. The junction had 4 bases not matched to a gene; V was cut back by 2 bases and J by 9 bases. CDR3 sequence: CAWSILAGAEQFF. The CDR3 DNA sequence: TGTGCCTGGAGTATCCTAGCGGGAGCTGAGCAGTTCTTC.

This rearrangement joins TRBV7-8 to TRBJ2-1; D call uncertain. This CDR3 is built from 14 residues. Trimming left V 2 bases short and J 6 bases short, with 11 bases between. Germline V gives CDR1 SGHVS, CDR2 FQNEAQ. As DNA, the CDR3 is TGTGCCAGCAGCTTATATTTTGACGCCAATGAGCAGTTCTTC. Its translation is CASSLYFDANEQFF.

The CDR3 spells CASSQRDPGLEKLFF. CDR3 DNA sequence: TGCGCCAGCAGCCAACGGGACCCCGGACTAGAAAAACTGTTTTTT. V and J are TRBV4-1 and TRBJ1-4, with D tentatively TRBD1 (5 bases). CDR1 is MGHRA, CDR2 YSYEKL, per germline. V lost 2 bases to trimming and J lost 8 bases, with 15 bases between them. The CDR3 totals 15 residues.

This clonotype was detected a few times. This sequence joins TRBV7-6 and TRBJ1-4, with D possibly TRBD1 on 5 matching bases. The V end lost 6 bases, the J end lost 8 bases, and 16 bases lay between the germline ends. This CDR3 contains 14 residues. Germline lookup yields CDR1 SGHVS and CDR2 FNYEAQ. The CDR3 bases are TGTGCCAGCAGTGCAGCGGGGGAATGGGAAAAACTGTTTTTT. Protein product: CASSAAGEWEKLFF.

The CDR3 DNA sequence: TGTGCCAGCAGACCCCCCCTATGGGAGGCCTCCTACGAGCAGTACTTC. As protein: CASRPPLWEASYEQYF. This chain connects TRBV6-1 to TRBJ2-7; TRBD2 is a possible D gene (6 bases). Trimming took off 6 bases at V and 0 bases at J, with 18 bases between the two ends. Germline-derived CDR1 and CDR2 are MNHNS and SASEGT. The CDR3 runs 16 residues.

V usage is TRBV12-3 or TRBV12-4 and J usage is TRBJ2-1, with D possibly being TRBD2 (6 bases). This CDR3 has 14 residues. V was pared by 2 bases and J by 7 bases, with 12 bases between. CDR3: CASSLSTRRNEQFF. CDR3 bases: TGTGCCAGCAGTTTATCGACTAGGAGGAATGAGCAGTTCTTC.

In nucleotides, the CDR3 is TGTGCCAGCAGTTTAGCGCGATCAGGGGGCTATGGCTACACCTTC. This sequence encodes CASSLARSGGYGYTF. V and J are TRBV12-3 or TRBV12-4 and TRBJ1-2; 7 nucleotides align to TRBD1. With V trimmed by 0 bases and J by 4 bases, 5 bases remained unmatched. This CDR3 contains 15 residues.

This clonotype showed up just a few times. The chain recombines TRBV20-1 with TRBJ2-3, with D perhaps being TRBD1 or TRBD2 (5 bases each). This CDR3 contains 17 residues. V was trimmed by 3 bases and J by 6 bases, leaving 25 bases between them. CDR1 and CDR2 (germline): DFQATT, SNEGSKA (reference sequence). The CDR3 is CSASLPLNFVWGDTQYF. CDR3 bases: TGCAGTGCTAGCCTCCCCCTCAATTTCGTTTGGGGGGATACGCAGTATTTT.

This clonotype was seen more than once but under ten times. The CDR3 DNA reads as TGTGCCATCAGTGAGTCCCAGACAGGTTATCAGCCCCAGCATTTT. Encoded protein: CAISESQTGYQPQHF. The chain recombines TRBV10-3 with TRBJ1-5; D is possibly TRBD1 (6 bases). Trimming stripped 0 bases from V and 5 bases from J, with 11 bases between. This CDR3 comprises 15 residues. Germline CDR1 ENHRY, CDR2 SYGVKD.

This clonotype occurred a few times. The V gene is TRBV2, the J gene TRBJ2-7; D is unresolved. The germline V gene has CDR1 SNHLY and CDR2 FYNNEI. Trimming removed 1 base at V and 6 bases at J, with 13 bases between. This CDR3 region has 14 residues. The CDR3 DNA reads TGTGCCAGCAGTGAAGTGGAAGCTCTCCCCGAGCAGTACTTC. Translated, it gives CASSEVEALPEQYF.

This clonotype appeared a few times. A much larger clone lies a single base off, so this may be a read error. The chain couples TRBV15 to TRBJ2-6, with D possibly being TRBD2 (6 bases). Per the germline V gene, CDR1 is LNHNV and CDR2 is YYDKDF (reference sequence). The CDR3 is made up of 18 amino acids. As DNA, the CDR3 is TGTGCCACCAGCAGAGGCACCACAGTGGGGACTGGGGCCAACGGCCTGACTTTC. Translated, it gives CATSRGTTVGTGANGLTF. The variable domain in full, completed from reference TRBV15 and TRBJ2-6, reads DAMVIQNPRYQVTQFGKPVTLSCSQTLNHNVMYWYQQKSSQAPKLLFHYYDKDFNNEADTPDNFQSRRPNTSFCFLDIRSPGLGDTAMYLCATSRGTTVGTGANGLTFGAGSRLTVL.

This clonotype was found a few times. Here the CDR3 reads CASSLRDSQEQYF. The CDR3 DNA sequence: TGCGCCAGCAGCCTTCGGGACAGTCAAGAGCAGTACTTC. J is TRBJ2-7 and V is TRBV5-1; 7 bases are shared with TRBD1. The CDR3 is 13 residues long. Per germline, CDR1 SGHRS and CDR2 YFSETQ. V lost 4 bases, J lost 7 bases, and 8 bases stayed unmatched.